This entry lists 30 T cell receptor beta chains sequenced from one sample in a study of blood T cell repertoires in COVID-19. Here immunoSEQ multiplex PCR was the method, and the copy in TCRdb shows in-frame clones only, minus some. The sample includes 200,000 to 250,000 clones, about 87% seen only once; the top ten take roughly 3%. Sequenced: peripheral blood. These receptors were collected from a man in his 60s with acute or convalescent COVID-19.

J is TRBJ1-1 and V is TRBV5-5; tentative D call: TRBD1 (6 bases). The ends were cut back, 3 bases at V and 11 bases at J, with 14 bases in the middle. The CDR3 runs to 12 residues. The germline V gene encodes CDR1 SGHKS and CDR2 YYEKEE (reference sequence). CDR3 bases: TGTGCCAGCAGCTCGTACAGGGATGGGGCTTTCTTT. Its translation is CASSSYRDGAFF.

CDR3 sequence reads: CASSQELSRGYGYTF. The CDR3 nucleotides are TGTGCCAGCAGCCAAGAGTTGTCCAGGGGGTATGGCTACACCTTC. The genes are TRBV3-1 (or the pseudogene TRBV3-2) and TRBJ1-2; 7 nucleotides align to TRBD1. Germline V gives CDR1 LGHDT, CDR2 YNNKEL (reference sequence). V lost 0 bases, J lost 5 bases, and 6 bases stayed unmatched. The CDR3 sequence is 15 residues long.

A note on this clone: Other DNA sequences in the sample encode the same CDR3. The chain recombines TRBV4-3 with TRBJ2-7; 9 nucleotides align to TRBD1. The CDR3 has 15 residues. CDR1 is LGHNA and CDR2 is YSLEER in the germline V gene. After removal of 5 bases from V and 3 bases from J, the junction contained 8 bases not matched to a gene. The CDR3 DNA reads TGCGCCAGCAGCGCTGGGACAGGGCGTCGCTACGAGCAGTACTTC. This gives the protein CASSAGTGRRYEQYF.

This sequence joins TRBV6-1 and TRBJ2-5; D perhaps matches TRBD2 (5 bases). The CDR3 has 14 residues. Per the germline V gene, CDR1 is MNHNS and CDR2 is SASEGT. V shed 6 bases and J shed 4 bases, with 15 bases lying between them. The CDR3 bases are TGTGCCAGCAGCCCCAATGTAGGGAGAGAGACCCAGTACTTC. The encoded protein is CASSPNVGRETQYF.

The sample holds one count of this clone. Here the CDR3 reads CASSWKGAGDYGYTF. Written as DNA, the CDR3 is TGTGCCAGCAGCTGGAAAGGGGCCGGAGACTATGGCTACACCTTC. V usage is TRBV7-9 and J usage is TRBJ1-2, with D tentatively TRBD1 (5 bases). V was pared by 4 bases and J by 3 bases, with 15 bases between. Germline CDR1 reads SEHNR; CDR2 reads FQNEAQ (reference sequence). The length of the CDR3 is 15 residues.

The chain couples TRBV6-5 to TRBJ1-4, with TRBD1 identical over 9 bases. After removal of 6 bases from V and 7 bases from J, the junction contained 6 bases not matched to a gene. The length of the CDR3 is 14 residues. CDR1 and CDR2 from the germline V gene are MNHEY and SVGAGI. The CDR3, as DNA: TGTGCCAGCAGATCCGGGACAGGGCCTGAAAAACTGTTTTTT. Its translation: CASRSGTGPEKLFF.

The chain has TRBV4-1 and TRBJ2-5; 9 nucleotides agree with TRBD2. V shed 0 bases and J 2 bases; nucleotides not matched to a gene: 7. The germline V gene encodes CDR1 MGHRA and CDR2 YSYEKL. The CDR3 is made up of 17 amino acids. CDR3 DNA sequence: TGCGCCAGCAGCCAAGACCGGTTCGCGGGGGGGCAAGAGACCCAGTACTTC. This sequence encodes CASSQDRFAGGQETQYF.

The chain links TRBV11-2 to TRBJ2-5; 7 bases fit TRBD1. Germline V gene lookup returns CDR1 SGHAT and CDR2 FQNNGV. The trim removed 3 bases at V and 5 bases at J, leaving 9 bases unmatched. The CDR3 is made up of 15 amino acids. The CDR3: CASSLDRLPGETQYF. CDR3 DNA sequence: TGTGCCAGCAGCTTGGACAGGCTCCCGGGGGAGACCCAGTACTTC.

This clone showed up just a few times. The chain couples TRBV7-2 to TRBJ1-1; tentative D call: TRBD1 (5 bases). Trimming stripped 1 base from V and 5 bases from J, with 14 bases between. Germline CDR1 is SGHTA and CDR2 is FQGNSA. The length of the CDR3 is 15 residues. The CDR3 DNA follows: TGTGCCAGCAGCTTAGAGGGGATTTCAGGGACTGAAGCTTTCTTT. This encodes CASSLEGISGTEAFF.

This chain links TRBV11-2 with TRBJ2-3, with 7 positions matching TRBD2. The CDR3 runs to 17 residues. Germline V gene sequence: CDR1 SGHAT, CDR2 FQNNGV. The V segment lost 1 base and the J segment 4 bases; nucleotides outside the gene matches: 11. CDR3 coding DNA: TGTGCCAGCAGCTTAGCCCCGACTAGCTCCCGGGCAGATACGCAGTATTTT. Amino acids: CASSLAPTSSRADTQYF.

This clone was counted a single time. The V call is TRBV14, the J call TRBJ1-1; D remains ambiguous. The CDR3 length is 14 residues. Germline CDR1 and CDR2: SGHDN and FVKESK. The ends were cut back, 0 bases at V and 5 bases at J, with 10 bases in the middle. CDR3 loop: CASSQERGLTEAFF. CDR3 sequence (DNA): TGTGCCAGCAGCCAAGAACGAGGGTTGACTGAAGCTTTCTTT.

This chain uses TRBV5-4 with TRBJ1-2; 9 bases line up with TRBD1. Germline values: CDR1 SGHNT, CDR2 YYREEE (reference sequence). The CDR3 has 15 amino acids. The V segment lost 0 bases and the J segment 3 bases; nucleotides outside the gene matches: 3. The CDR3 sequence: CASSLDRGLDYGYTF. CDR3 nucleotides: TGTGCCAGCAGCTTGGACAGGGGGCTGGACTATGGCTACACCTTC.

The chain is built from TRBV27 and TRBJ2-1; 9 nucleotides match TRBD1. The V and J ends lost 4 bases and 4 bases, in that order; junction bases with no gene match: 8. The CDR3 spans 16 residues. Germline-derived CDR1 and CDR2 are MNHEY and SMNVEV (reference sequence). This CDR3 reads CASSSPTGGMYNEQFF. The CDR3 DNA reads TGTGCCAGCAGTTCCCCTACAGGGGGCATGTACAATGAGCAGTTCTTC.

The chain has TRBV5-1 and TRBJ1-2, with D possibly TRBD1 on 5 matching bases. The CDR3 totals 14 residues. CDR1 SGHRS and CDR2 YFSETQ come from the germline V gene. V was cut by 0 bases and J by 4 bases, with 10 bases left in between. The CDR3 loop reads CASSLEGAGYGYTF. The CDR3 DNA reads as TGCGCCAGCAGCTTGGAAGGGGCCGGCTATGGCTACACCTTC.

The chain has TRBV18 and TRBJ1-3; D unclear. Germline V lookup: CDR1 KGHSH, CDR2 LQKENI. This CDR3 comprises 14 residues. Trimming shortened V by 3 bases and J by 3 bases, and 9 bases separated the two germline ends. The CDR3 reads CASSPPGSGNTIYF. The CDR3 bases are TGTGCCAGCTCACCTCCGGGTAGTGGAAACACCATATATTTT.

The V call is TRBV6-4, the J call TRBJ2-5, with D perhaps TRBD2 (6 bases). CDR1 MRHNA and CDR2 SNTAGT come from the germline V gene. Trimming left V 11 bases short and J 4 bases short, with 8 bases between. The CDR3 is made up of 10 amino acids. The chain's CDR3 is CAAGRETQYF. The CDR3 nucleotides are TGTGCCGCGGGGAGAGAGACCCAGTACTTC.

The V call is TRBV5-1, the J call TRBJ1-1, with D possibly TRBD1 on 5 matching bases. CDR1 and CDR2 from the germline V gene are SGHRS and YFSETQ. The V and J ends lost 0 bases and 4 bases respectively, with 13 bases between them. The CDR3 extends over 15 amino acids. The CDR3 loop reads CASSLGGGVGTEAFF. The CDR3 DNA sequence: TGCGCCAGCAGCTTGGGGGGCGGGGTGGGCACTGAAGCTTTCTTT.

This chain joins TRBV4-3 and TRBJ1-6; D gene ambiguous. This CDR3 spans 16 amino acids. Germline V CDR1 and CDR2: LGHNA, YSLEER. With 4 bases removed from V and 8 bases from J, the gap between germline ends came to 18 bases. CDR3 in DNA: TGCGCCAGCAGCCCTATGCACCACGGGATAGATTCACCCCTCCACTTT. Protein: CASSPMHHGIDSPLHF.

The chain uses TRBV28 and TRBJ2-7; D not resolved. Germline V gene lookup returns CDR1 MDHEN and CDR2 SYDVKM. CDR3 size: 12 residues. The germline V and J ends were trimmed by 1 base and 6 bases, with 7 bases remaining between them. Here the CDR3 reads CASSLLAAEQYF. Here the CDR3 DNA reads TGTGCCAGCAGTTTATTGGCGGCCGAGCAGTACTTC. Filled out from reference TRBV28 and TRBJ2-7, the complete variable domain reads DVKVTQSSRYLVKRTGEKVFLECVQDMDHENMFWYRQDPGLGLRLIYFSYDVKMKEKGDIPEGYSVSREKKERFSLILESASTNQTSMYLCASSLLAAEQYFGPGTRLTVT.

The chain has TRBV5-1 and TRBJ1-1; tentatively, D is TRBD1 (6 bases). Deletions cut 0 bases from V and 7 bases from J, with 13 bases between. In germline, CDR1 is SGHRS, CDR2 YFSETQ. The CDR3 consists of 14 residues. The DNA for the CDR3 is TGCGCCAGCAGCTTGGATGGCAGGGGCTATGAAGCTTTCTTT. Its translation is CASSLDGRGYEAFF.

The gene calls are TRBV29-1 and TRBJ2-7, with D perhaps matching TRBD1 (6 bases). Germline CDR1 is SQVTM and CDR2 is ANQGSEA. Trimming removed 6 bases at V and 0 bases at J, with 9 bases between. CDR3 length: 12 amino acids. The CDR3 coding sequence is TGCAGCGTAGCGGACAGCTCCTACGAGCAGTACTTC. Its protein product is CSVADSSYEQYF.

The chain is built from TRBV18 and TRBJ2-7; 9 bases are a match to TRBD1. V lost 3 bases, J lost 5 bases, and 8 bases stayed unmatched. The length of the CDR3 is 15 residues. CDR1 is KGHSH, CDR2 LQKENI, per germline. For the CDR3, the DNA is TGTGCCAGCTCACCTTTTGGACAGGGGAGGCACGAGCAGTACTTC. As protein: CASSPFGQGRHEQYF.

The chain employs TRBV6-1 and TRBJ1-3; D gene uncertain. The CDR3 totals 16 residues. Germline assignment: CDR1 MNHNS and CDR2 SASEGT. The V and J ends lost 2 bases and 4 bases respectively, with 15 bases between them. The CDR3 sequence: CASSEQKLGRGNTIYF. The CDR3 bases are TGTGCCAGCAGTGAACAGAAACTCGGGAGAGGAAACACCATATATTTT.

This clone appeared a single time. This chain joins TRBV5-1 and TRBJ2-5; possibly TRBD2 for D (6 bases). V was shortened by 3 bases and J by 3 bases, with 18 bases between the two germline ends. CDR1 SGHRS and CDR2 YFSETQ come from the germline V gene. The CDR3 is 16 amino acids. CDR3 DNA: TGCGCCAGCAGCTCCATGTTTTTCCGGGGGAAAGAGACCCAGTACTTC. It yields the protein CASSSMFFRGKETQYF.

A few counts support this clone. The CDR3 reads CATSETGTGLGGYTF. The DNA for the CDR3 is TGTGCCACCAGTGAGACAGGGACCGGGCTAGGTGGCTACACCTTC. The rearrangement joins TRBV24-1 to TRBJ1-2, with 7 bases identical to TRBD1. J lost 7 bases, V lost 4 bases, and 11 bases had no gene match. From germline, CDR1 is KGHDR and CDR2 SFDVKD. The CDR3 loop spans 15 amino acids.

The chain links TRBV6-5 to TRBJ1-4, with D perhaps TRBD1 (6 bases). Trimming removed 0 bases at V and 8 bases at J, with 16 bases between. Germline V gives CDR1 MNHEY, CDR2 SVGAGI. The CDR3 loop spans 16 amino acids. The CDR3 DNA sequence: TGTGCCAGCAGTTACTCGAATTCGGGGGGCAACGAAAAACTGTTTTTT. Residues: CASSYSNSGGNEKLFF.

The rearrangement uses TRBV18 and TRBJ2-5; weak D call: TRBD1 (5 bases). This CDR3 is built from 13 residues. Germline lookup yields CDR1 KGHSH and CDR2 LQKENI. Trimming took 3 bases from V and 9 from J, leaving 14 bases between them. CDR3 in DNA: TGTGCCAGCTCACCGGGGCCGGAAGGGGCCCAGTACTTC. It encodes CASSPGPEGAQYF.

The gene calls are TRBV2 and TRBJ1-2; D is undetermined. CDR1 is SNHLY, CDR2 FYNNEI, per germline. Deletions cut 4 bases from V and 6 bases from J, with 9 bases between. The CDR3 has 12 residues. CDR3 amino acids: CASSAQEDGYTF. The CDR3 coding sequence is TGTGCCAGCAGTGCGCAGGAGGATGGCTACACCTTC. The full variable domain, rest sourced from reference TRBV2 and TRBJ1-2, is EPEVTQTPSHQVTQMGQEVILRCVPISNHLYFYWYRQILGQKVEFLVSFYNNEISEKSEIFDDQFSVERPDGSNFTLKIRSTKLEDSAMYFCASSAQEDGYTFGSGTRLTVV.

The table lists this clone with a few counts. The chain links TRBV29-1 to TRBJ1-1; D ambiguous. The CDR3 extends over 12 amino acids. CDR1 is SQVTM, CDR2 ANQGSEA, per germline. V was pared by 6 bases and J by 1 base, with 9 bases between. CDR3 sequence (DNA): TGCAGCGTGCTCAGCGGGAACACTGAAGCTTTCTTT. Translation gives CSVLSGNTEAFF.

The chain recombines TRBV18 with TRBJ1-6, with 7 bases aligning to TRBD1. Germline values: CDR1 KGHSH, CDR2 LQKENI. Trimming cost V 6 bases and J 2 bases; bases outside gene matches: 4. This CDR3 has 15 amino acids. For the CDR3, the DNA is TGTGCCAGCTCTGAAGACAGGGCCTATAATTCACCCCTCCACTTT. Amino acids: CASSEDRAYNSPLHF.